This TCR beta chain was sequenced during a study of blood T cells in healthy people across ages. Notes on the study in general: Diversity estimated from one million T cells was considered an underestimate. Changes in expanded clonotypes were possibly confounded, as the CMV status of donors was unknown.

Between the trimmed V and J ends, which lost 4 bases and 7 bases, there was a span of 14 bases. The V gene's germline CDR1 is SQVTM and CDR2 ANQGSEA. The CDR3 is made up of 12 amino acids. A second PCR, run for roughly 6 to 11 cycles, used a sample-barcoded 5' primer plus a J-beta primer mix. TCRdb reprocessed the 5' RACE reads with MiXCR, giving one entry per CDR3 protein. The data contain 650,000 to 900,000 distinct CDR3 sequences, around two thirds of them singletons. Isolated PBMCs totaled at least 6 million in each sample. To note about this clonotype: The antigen remains unidentified. Given a much more abundant clone one base away, this may be a read error.

The sequence came from a man younger than 40 in good health. The chain carries TRBV29-1 and TRBJ2-7; D gene uncertain. Material for sequencing was blood. CDR3 residues: CSVGSPTREQYF. Written as DNA, the CDR3 is TGCAGCGTTGGTAGTCCAACGAGGGAGCAGTACTTC.